A selection of T cell receptor beta chains follows, all from one sample in a study of lymphopenia after photon versus proton radiotherapy. The protocol was immunoSEQ multiplex PCR, while the TCRdb copy is restricted to in-frame clones and leaves out a portion. Of 60,000 or so clones detected, approximately 86% appear once; the ten largest clones hold about 2%. The sample was peripheral blood, taken from a patient treated with photon-based radiotherapy. The origin of the receptors is a man aged 35 to 55 with gastric cancer. Both conserved end residues are part of each CDR3. The order of the fields is CDR3 DNA, CDR3 protein, V gene, clone size, D gene, J gene. The D gene is left open where the match is weak. Size values are once, few and many counts, or a class for expanded clones, and some rows have none.

TGTGCCAGCAGCCTACGGACAGTACGGGACGAGCAGTACTTC	CASSLRTVRDEQYF	TRBV7-2	.	.	TRBJ2-7
TGTGCCAGCAGCGACTCGGGGGAGACCCAGTACTTC	CASSDSGETQYF	TRBV7-2	once	.	TRBJ2-5
TGCGCCAGCAGCCTCTCCGGGACAGGGCCCTACGAGCAGTACTTC	CASSLSGTGPYEQYF	TRBV4-3	.	TRBD1	TRBJ2-7
TGTGCCAGCAGCGGACTAGGGACAAGCGGGGCCTACGAGCAGTACTTC	CASSGLGTSGAYEQYF	TRBV7-2	.	.	TRBJ2-7
TGCGCCAGCAGCTTGGATAGGTCAGAGTATTCACCCCTCCACTTT	CASSLDRSEYSPLHF	TRBV5-1	.	.	TRBJ1-6
TGCGCCAGCAGCCAAGAACGGGGGGGTGGTCAGCCCCAGCATTTT	CASSQERGGGQPQHF	TRBV4-1	.	.	TRBJ1-5
TGTGCCAGCAGTGAAGAACGGGGGACTGAAGCTTTCTTT	CASSEERGTEAFF	TRBV6-1	.	.	TRBJ1-1
TGTGCCTGGAGTCCTCGACAGGGGGGACGGTTCGGTGAAAAACTGTTTTTT	CAWSPRQGGRFGEKLFF	TRBV30	.	TRBD1	TRBJ1-4
TGCGCCAGCAGGTCAGGCCGGGCCCCCACTGAAGCTTTCTTT	CASRSGRAPTEAFF	TRBV5-1	.	.	TRBJ1-1
TGTGCCAGCAGCCGAAGGGGACAGGGCAACACCGGGGAGCTGTTTTTT	CASSRRGQGNTGELFF	TRBV25-1	.	TRBD1	TRBJ2-2
TGCGCCACCAGGGGTGCGAACACCGGGGAGCTGTTTTTT	CATRGANTGELFF	TRBV10-2	.	.	TRBJ2-2
TGTGCCAGCACTATCTCCGGGGGGACCGCCTACGAGCAGTACTTC	CASTISGGTAYEQYF	TRBV7-2	once	TRBD2	TRBJ2-7
TGTGCCAGCAGCTTAGGGACCGACAGTCCCTATGGCTACACCTTC	CASSLGTDSPYGYTF	TRBV7-9	.	.	TRBJ1-2
TGCGCCAGCAGCCTCAGGGGGCTCGGCACAGATACGCAGTATTTT	CASSLRGLGTDTQYF	TRBV5-1	few	TRBD1	TRBJ2-3
TGCAGCGTCCTGCAGGGGGTCGAGCAGTACTTC	CSVLQGVEQYF	TRBV29-1	.	TRBD1	TRBJ2-7
TGTGCCAGCAGCCTAGGGACTGTTAACAATTCACCCCTCCACTTT	CASSLGTVNNSPLHF	TRBV5-8	.	.	TRBJ1-6
TGTGCCAGCAGCTCAGCGGGGGGAGTGACAGGGGGTAATTCACCCCTCCACTTT	CASSSAGGVTGGNSPLHF	TRBV7-8	.	TRBD1	TRBJ1-6
TGTGCCAGCAGCTTAGGACTAGCGGGGGGCACAGATACGCAGTATTTT	CASSLGLAGGTDTQYF	TRBV11-3	.	TRBD2	TRBJ2-3
TGTGCCAGCAGCGCGGAACGGCGGCTTCGGCCCAATGAGCAGTTCTTC	CASSAERRLRPNEQFF	TRBV5-4	.	.	TRBJ2-1
TGTGCCAGCAGCTGGGGGGGACAGGGGGCCGGGGAGACCCAGTACTTC	CASSWGGQGAGETQYF	TRBV5-4	.	TRBD1	TRBJ2-5
TGTGCCAGCAGCCCAAACCGGGGACAGAGCACTGAAGCTTTCTTT	CASSPNRGQSTEAFF	TRBV7-2	.	TRBD1	TRBJ1-1
TGTGCCAGCGGAGTACCGGGACAAAGGACCTATGGCTACACCTTC	CASGVPGQRTYGYTF	TRBV9	.	.	TRBJ1-2
TGTGCCAGCAGGGGGGTGGATAGCAATCAGCCCCAGCATTTT	CASRGVDSNQPQHF	TRBV6-1	.	.	TRBJ1-5
TGCAGTGCTACAAGGGGTACTGAAGCTTTCTTT	CSATRGTEAFF	TRBV20-1	.	.	TRBJ1-1
TGTGCCAGCAGCGCCGGGCCCCGGGATGGTTATGGCTACACCTTC	CASSAGPRDGYGYTF	TRBV9	.	.	TRBJ1-2
TGTGCCACCAGCAGAGAAGGGTACGAGCAGTACTTC	CATSREGYEQYF	TRBV15	.	.	TRBJ2-7
TGTGCCTGGATGGAGGGACGCTCACCCCTCCACTTT	CAWMEGRSPLHF	TRBV30	few	.	TRBJ1-6
TGTGCCAGCAGTGACGGGGCCGGGGACACCGGGGAGCTGTTTTTT	CASSDGAGDTGELFF	TRBV6-4	few	.	TRBJ2-2
TGTGCCAGCAGCCCTACCTGGGGGACGTCCCCTAACTTC	CASSPTWGTSPNF	TRBV11-2	.	.	TRBJ2-5
TGTGCCTGGGGCTATCCCCGGGCCCCGGGAAACTATGGCTACACCTTC	CAWGYPRAPGNYGYTF	TRBV30	.	.	TRBJ1-2
TGTGCCTGGAGTGTACTTGGTGAGCAGTTCTTC	CAWSVLGEQFF	TRBV30	.	.	TRBJ2-1
TGTGCCAGCAGTTCCATCTCCGTACGGGGGAGTGCGGATACGCAGTATTTT	CASSSISVRGSADTQYF	TRBV2	.	.	TRBJ2-3
TGTGCCAGCAGCTTAGGCACAGGGGTGGGAGGCTACACCTTC	CASSLGTGVGGYTF	TRBV7-9	.	TRBD1	TRBJ1-2
TGCGCCAGCGGAAGAACAGGGGGCAACGAAAAACTGTTTTTT	CASGRTGGNEKLFF	TRBV4-3	.	TRBD1	TRBJ1-4
TGTGCCAGCAGCTCCCCCCGGGCTTCTAACTATGGCTACACCTTC	CASSSPRASNYGYTF	TRBV7-2	.	.	TRBJ1-2
TGTGCCAGCAGCCCGCTCAGGACAGGGTTATACGAGCAGTTCTTC	CASSPLRTGLYEQFF	TRBV7-6	.	TRBD1	TRBJ2-1
TGTGCCAGCAGCTTGCCCAGTCAGCCCCAGCATTTT	CASSLPSQPQHF	TRBV5-6	once	.	TRBJ1-5
TGTGCCAGCTCACCGGGGCAGGGCAGAGTATACGAGCAGTACTTC	CASSPGQGRVYEQYF	TRBV18	.	.	TRBJ2-7
TGTGCCAGCAGGGGGGGACAGGGTAGGACAGATACGCAGTATTTT	CASRGGQGRTDTQYF	TRBV6-1	.	TRBD1	TRBJ2-3